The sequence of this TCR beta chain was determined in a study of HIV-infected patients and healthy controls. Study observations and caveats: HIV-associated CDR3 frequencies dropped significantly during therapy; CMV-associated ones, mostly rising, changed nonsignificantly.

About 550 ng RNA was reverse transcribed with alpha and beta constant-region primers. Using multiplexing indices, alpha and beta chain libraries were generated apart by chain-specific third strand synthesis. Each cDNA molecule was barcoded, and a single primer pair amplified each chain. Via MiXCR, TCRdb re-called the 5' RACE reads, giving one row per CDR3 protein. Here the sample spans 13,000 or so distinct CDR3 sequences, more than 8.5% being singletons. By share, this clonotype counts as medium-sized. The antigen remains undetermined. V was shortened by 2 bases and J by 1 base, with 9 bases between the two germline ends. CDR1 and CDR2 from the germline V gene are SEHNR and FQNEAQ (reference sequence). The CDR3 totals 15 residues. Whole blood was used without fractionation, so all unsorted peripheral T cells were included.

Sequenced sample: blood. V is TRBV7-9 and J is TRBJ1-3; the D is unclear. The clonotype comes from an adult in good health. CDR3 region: CASSLNRLSGNTIYF. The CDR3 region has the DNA TGTGCCAGCAGCTTAAACAGACTTTCTGGAAACACCATATATTTT.